This T cell receptor (beta chain) is from a study of beta chain bispecific antibodies for T cell cancers. Study-level findings and limits: After anti-TRBV12 rather than anti-CD19 exposure, TRBV12-3 made up around 99% less of total TRBV signal. Normal T cells contributed less of the targeted TRBV signal than the leukemia cells did.

This clonotype has a count of ten or more. Its antigen is unidentified. Blood mononuclear cells were expanded for 3 to 4 days using either OKT3 anti-CD3 antibody or CD3/CD28 beads. Per germline, CDR1 DFQATT and CDR2 SNEGSKA (reference sequence). J lost 0 bases, V lost 5 bases, and 8 bases had no gene match. The CDR3 consists of 16 residues. Each CDR3 protein is one row after TCRdb ran MiXCR on the 5' RACE reads. The data hold 20,000 to 25,000 distinct CDR3 sequences, with 2% to 2.5% observed a single time. J is TRBJ2-3 and V is TRBV20-1, with TRBD2 identical over 10 bases. The sequencing used healthy donor T cells cultured with leukemia cells, collected from a culture containing a bispecific antibody targeting TCR Vbeta12. This TCR was recovered from a human donor in good health. Some clones in this sample may be carry-over from other donors' samples. The CDR3: CSASTLAGRSTDTQYF. DNA of the CDR3: TGCAGTGCTTCTACACTAGCGGGGAGAAGCACAGATACGCAGTATTTT.